This TCR beta chain is drawn from a study of T-cell memory formation after mild COVID-19. Overall study results and limits: Balance between CD4 and CD8 was seen in clones contracting day 15 to 85, and a CD4+ lean was seen in later expanders. In second-wave clones peaking day 37, SARS-CoV-2 specificity remained unconfirmed. Contracting CD4+ clones lay largely in CM and EM, with CD8+ ones residing in EMRA.

TCRdb reprocessed the 5' RACE reads with MiXCR, giving one entry per CDR3 protein. This repertoire shows some 350,000 distinct CDR3 sequences, 15% to 20% found once; its top ten account for 20% to 25%. Per germline, CDR1 SGHTA and CDR2 FQGTGA. V gave up 2 bases and J gave up 4 bases, with 20 bases separating them. This CDR3 has 17 residues. This clonotype was seen many times. The antigen is not known. The chain recombines TRBV7-3 with TRBJ1-1; D gene ambiguous. Sequenced input: PBMCs or a T cell subset sorted from them (not recorded which). This TCR derives from a man between 18 and 35 years old who had mild COVID-19 (a few samples of this study predate the infection). Cell type and time point are not known. CDR3 coding DNA: TGTGCCAGCAGCTTAGAAGGGAACTATCACCGAACCACTGAAGCTTTCTTT. Its translation: CASSLEGNYHRTTEAFF. The variable domain in full, with the rest retrieved from reference TRBV7-3 and TRBJ1-1, is GAGVSQTPSNKVTEKGKYVELRCDPISGHTALYWYRQSLGQGPEFLIYFQGTGAADDSGLPNDRFFAVRPEGSVSTLKIQRTERGDSAVYLCASSLEGNYHRTTEAFFGQGTRLTVV.